One sample yielded the 24 T cell receptor beta chains listed below, sequenced in a study of beta chain features in type 1 diabetes. Of the isolated RNA, all was reverse transcribed, and so the sequenced material was expressed TCRB transcripts. The assay was immunoSEQ multiplex PCR, and TCRdb's table has in-frame clones only and misses some. Among 400,000 to 600,000 clones listed, about 29% were seen once. Source material: naive CD4+ T cells from blood. Receptor source: a man between 18 and 29 years old in good health.

V is TRBV29-1 and J is TRBJ1-4, with 7 bases fitting TRBD1. Trimming took 7 bases from V and 2 from J; bases not matched to a gene: 4. CDR1 and CDR2 (germline): SQVTM, ANQGSEA. The CDR3 is 13 residues long. CDR3 sequence (DNA): TGCAGCGCCGGGACAGCGACTAATGAAAAACTGTTTTTT. This encodes CSAGTATNEKLFF.

J is TRBJ2-7 and V is TRBV15; either TRBD1 or TRBD2 may fit D (5 bases each). Trimming left V 9 bases short and J 1 base short, with 13 bases between. CDR1 LNHNV and CDR2 YYDKDF come from the germline V gene (reference sequence). The CDR3 extends over 13 amino acids. The CDR3 protein is CATSGRTSYEQYF. As DNA, the CDR3 is TGTGCCACTTCGGGACGGACATCCTACGAGCAGTACTTC.

This clone has just a few counts. The rearrangement uses TRBV7-2 and TRBJ2-3; D remains unclear. Looked up from germline, CDR1 is SGHTA and CDR2 is FQGNSA. This CDR3 is built from 12 residues. The V gene lost 5 bases and the J gene lost 9 bases, with 12 bases spanning the gap. This chain's CDR3 is CASSPVRRTQYF. In nucleotides, the CDR3 is TGTGCCAGCAGCCCTGTCCGTCGGACGCAGTATTTT.

The chain employs TRBV5-1 and TRBJ2-3; D is unresolved. V gave up 2 bases and J gave up 6 bases, with 13 bases separating them. The CDR3 is 14 amino acids. CDR1 is SGHRS, CDR2 YFSETQ, per germline. CDR3 loop: CASSFTSPADTQYF. The CDR3 nucleotides are TGCGCCAGCAGCTTCACGTCCCCGGCCGATACGCAGTATTTT.

In the case of this clone: In the same sample, other DNA sequences code for this CDR3. This chain's CDR3 is CASSVGSGSYEQYF. CDR3 coding DNA: TGTGCCAGCAGCGTAGGTTCCGGTTCCTACGAGCAGTACTTC. The rearrangement uses TRBV9 and TRBJ2-7; D is unresolved. This CDR3 is 14 amino acids long. V was cut by 0 bases and J by 1 base, with 8 bases left in between. CDR1 SGDLS and CDR2 YYNGEE come from the germline V gene.

The CDR3, as DNA: TGTGCCAGCAGCTTGGGGGCAGCTCTAACTATGGGCTACACCTTC. Translated, it gives CASSLGAALTMGYTF. The chain recombines TRBV7-2 with TRBJ1-2, with a weak D call TRBD1 (6 bases). Trimming cost V 3 bases and J 8 bases, with 19 bases left between them. Germline V gives CDR1 SGHTA, CDR2 FQGNSA. The CDR3 spans 15 residues.

This clone was seen only a few times. The rearrangement joins TRBV30 to TRBJ2-1, with a possible D match to TRBD2 (7 bases). Germline V CDR1 and CDR2: GTSNPN, SVGIG (reference sequence). The CDR3 is 13 residues long. The V and J ends lost 0 bases and 8 bases respectively, with 11 bases between them. In DNA, the CDR3 is TGTGCCTGGAGTGTAGGGGGGAGGGATGAGCAGTTCTTC. Protein product: CAWSVGGRDEQFF.

The V gene is TRBV30, the J gene TRBJ1-5; D gene unclear. The germline V and J ends were trimmed by 2 bases and 4 bases, with 9 bases remaining between them. The CDR3 extends over 13 amino acids. Germline V lookup: CDR1 GTSNPN, CDR2 SVGIG (reference sequence). CDR3 in amino acids: CAWSFMGNQPQHF. The CDR3 DNA follows: TGTGCCTGGAGTTTTATGGGGAATCAGCCCCAGCATTTT. Complete variable domain (other parts from reference TRBV30 and TRBJ1-5): SQTIHQWPATLVQPVGSPLSLECTVEGTSNPNLYWYRQAAGRGLQLLFYSVGIGQISSEVPQNLSASRPQDRQFILSSKKLLLSDSGFYLCAWSFMGNQPQHFGDGTRLSIL.

This chain uses TRBV10-3 with TRBJ2-1; 7 bases are a match to TRBD2. The CDR3 is made up of 14 amino acids. Germline CDR1 is ENHRY and CDR2 is SYGVKD. V gave up 9 bases and J gave up 0 bases; unmatched junction bases: 5. DNA of the CDR3: TGTGCCATTCTAGCGGCGCGCTCCTACAATGAGCAGTTCTTC. Translated, it gives CAILAARSYNEQFF.

This clone has only a few counts. The V gene is TRBV25-1, the J gene TRBJ2-7, with 9 bases that match TRBD1. The CDR3 is made up of 14 amino acids. V lost 4 bases and J lost 0; bases outside the gene matches: 1. Germline V gene sequence: CDR1 MGHDK, CDR2 SYGVNS. The CDR3 coding sequence is TGTGCCAGCAGTGGACAGGGGGGCTCCTACGAGCAGTACTTC. Translation gives CASSGQGGSYEQYF.

The chain recombines TRBV4-1 with TRBJ2-7; 10 bases are a match to TRBD2. Losses at the gene ends were 3 bases for V and 6 bases for J; bases not matched to a gene: 11. This CDR3 contains 16 residues. Germline values: CDR1 MGHRA, CDR2 YSYEKL. CDR3 in amino acids: CASSQGLLLAGAEQYF. The CDR3 nucleotides are TGCGCCAGCAGCCAGGGACTGTTGCTAGCGGGAGCCGAGCAGTACTTC.

The chain combines TRBV30 with TRBJ2-5, with D possibly being TRBD2 (6 bases). V was pared by 0 bases and J by 4 bases, with 9 bases between. This CDR3 comprises 13 residues. The germline V gene has CDR1 GTSNPN and CDR2 SVGIG (reference sequence). The CDR3 loop is CAWSVTGRETQYF. The DNA for the CDR3 is TGTGCCTGGAGTGTTACCGGGAGAGAGACCCAGTACTTC. Variable domain in full (rest from reference TRBV30 and TRBJ2-5): SQTIHQWPATLVQPVGSPLSLECTVEGTSNPNLYWYRQAAGRGLQLLFYSVGIGQISSEVPQNLSASRPQDRQFILSSKKLLLSDSGFYLCAWSVTGRETQYFGPGTRLLVL.

The sample holds a few counts of this clone. The genes are TRBV15 and TRBJ2-3; D call uncertain. Germline loops: CDR1 LNHNV, CDR2 YYDKDF (reference sequence). The CDR3 totals 11 residues. V was pared by 5 bases and J by 1 base, with 1 base between. The CDR3 reads CATSGTDTQYF. Here the CDR3 DNA reads TGTGCCACCAGCGGCACAGATACGCAGTATTTT.

This clone was counted a few times. J is TRBJ2-7 and V is TRBV2, with D unresolved. The CDR3 runs to 12 residues. The germline V and J ends were trimmed by 2 bases and 0 bases, with 2 bases remaining between them. Per germline, CDR1 SNHLY and CDR2 FYNNEI. The CDR3 loop is CASSEYSYEQYF. The CDR3 DNA is TGTGCCAGCAGTGAATACTCCTACGAGCAGTACTTC.

This chain joins TRBV4-3 and TRBJ2-1; a weak D match, TRBD2 (6 bases). V lost 1 base, J lost 2 bases, and 9 bases lay in between. The germline CDR1 and CDR2 sequences are LGHNA and YSLEER. The CDR3 is made up of 15 amino acids. This CDR3 is CASSQGAGTYNEQFF. DNA of the CDR3: TGCGCCAGCAGCCAAGGGGCGGGGACCTACAATGAGCAGTTCTTC.

This clone has a handful of counts. The chain carries TRBV10-3 and TRBJ2-7; D call uncertain. V was clipped by 10 bases and J by 0 bases, with 19 bases between them. Germline V lookup: CDR1 ENHRY, CDR2 SYGVKD. The CDR3 length is 15 residues. The CDR3 region is CATLDGRRSSYEQYF. CDR3 in DNA: TGTGCCACTCTTGACGGACGTAGGAGCTCCTACGAGCAGTACTTC.

This clone was detected a few times. The V call is TRBV10-3, the J call TRBJ2-1, with TRBD1 as a possible D gene (6 bases). Germline V CDR1 and CDR2: ENHRY, SYGVKD. Trimming removed 2 bases at V and 7 bases at J, with 6 bases between. The CDR3 has 12 amino acids. CDR3 sequence: CAISEQGNEQFF. The DNA of the CDR3 is TGTGCCATCAGTGAGCAGGGGAATGAGCAGTTCTTC.

This clone came up a few times. The CDR3 is CASSQEVSFYNEQFF. The CDR3 bases are TGTGCCAGCAGCCAAGAGGTTAGCTTTTACAATGAGCAGTTCTTC. The J gene is TRBJ2-1, the V gene TRBV14; D ambiguous. The V end was cut by 0 bases, the J end by 4 bases, with 10 bases between. This CDR3 has 15 amino acids. Germline assignment: CDR1 SGHDN and CDR2 FVKESK.

The chain is built from TRBV5-4 and TRBJ2-1; 12 bases agree with TRBD2. This CDR3 has 16 amino acids. Germline CDR1 and CDR2: SGHNT and YYREEE (reference sequence). With 5 bases clipped from V and 8 bases from J, the junction kept 11 bases outside the gene matches. CDR3 sequence reads: CASSTQTSGSRHEQFF. CDR3 in DNA: TGTGCCAGCAGTACTCAGACTAGCGGGAGCCGGCATGAGCAGTTCTTC.

The chain is built from TRBV7-8 and TRBJ2-1; no firm D call. Trimming left V 4 bases short and J 3 bases short, with 13 bases between. The germline V gene encodes CDR1 SGHVS and CDR2 FQNEAQ. The CDR3 has 15 residues. The CDR3 is CASSSVGIGYNEQFF. The CDR3 DNA is TGTGCCAGCAGCTCGGTGGGGATTGGCTACAATGAGCAGTTCTTC.

This chain links TRBV7-9 with TRBJ2-1, with D possibly TRBD2 on 5 matching bases. CDR1 is SEHNR and CDR2 is FQNEAQ in the germline V gene (reference sequence). V was pared by 0 bases and J by 8 bases, with 14 bases between. The CDR3 extends over 15 amino acids. CDR3 amino acids: CASSLASSRRDEQFF. CDR3 coding DNA: TGTGCCAGCAGCTTAGCGTCTAGCAGACGGGATGAGCAGTTCTTC.

V usage is TRBV7-9 and J usage is TRBJ1-4; a possible D gene is TRBD1 (5 bases). V lost 5 bases, J lost 14 bases, and 15 bases lay in between. Germline CDR1 reads SEHNR; CDR2 reads FQNEAQ (reference sequence). The CDR3 spans 12 residues. The CDR3 reads CASSDRTPALFF. CDR3 DNA: TGTGCCAGCAGCGACCGGACACCGGCCCTGTTTTTT.

This clone was found a few times. The chain is built from TRBV6-6 and TRBJ2-7; D gene uncertain. The length of the CDR3 is 10 residues. Trimming took off 8 bases at V and 2 bases at J, with 4 bases between the two ends. Germline V lookup: CDR1 MNHNY, CDR2 SVGAGI (reference sequence). The CDR3 region is CASGTYEQYF. CDR3 in DNA: TGTGCCAGCGGAACCTACGAGCAGTACTTC.

This clone was seen a handful of times. Here the CDR3 reads CASSRLGSYNEQFF. The CDR3 DNA sequence: TGTGCCAGCAGCAGGCTTGGCTCCTACAATGAGCAGTTCTTC. This chain links TRBV7-2 with TRBJ2-1; no clear D gene. Deletions cut 5 bases from V and 0 bases from J, with 8 bases between. This CDR3 contains 14 residues. Germline values: CDR1 SGHTA, CDR2 FQGNSA.